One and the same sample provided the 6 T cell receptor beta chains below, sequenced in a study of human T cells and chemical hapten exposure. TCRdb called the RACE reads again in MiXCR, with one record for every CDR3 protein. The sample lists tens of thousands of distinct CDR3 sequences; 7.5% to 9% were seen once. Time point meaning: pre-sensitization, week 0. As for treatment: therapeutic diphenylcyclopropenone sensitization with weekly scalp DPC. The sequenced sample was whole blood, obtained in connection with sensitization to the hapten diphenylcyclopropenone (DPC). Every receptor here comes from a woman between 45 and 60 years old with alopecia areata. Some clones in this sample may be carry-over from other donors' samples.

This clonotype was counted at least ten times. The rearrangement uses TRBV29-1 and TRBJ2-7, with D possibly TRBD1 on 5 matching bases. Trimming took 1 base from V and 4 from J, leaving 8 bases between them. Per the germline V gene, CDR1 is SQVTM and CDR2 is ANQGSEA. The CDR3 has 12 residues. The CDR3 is CSVEGGGYEQYF. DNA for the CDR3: TGCAGCGTTGAAGGGGGCGGATACGAGCAGTACTTC.

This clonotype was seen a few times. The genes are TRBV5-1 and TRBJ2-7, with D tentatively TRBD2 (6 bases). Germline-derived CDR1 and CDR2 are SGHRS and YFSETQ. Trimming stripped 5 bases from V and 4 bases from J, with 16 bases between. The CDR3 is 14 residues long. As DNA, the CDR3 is TGCGCCAGCAGAGTCCGGGACTCCCTGTACGAGCAGTACTTC. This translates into CASRVRDSLYEQYF.

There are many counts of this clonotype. The CDR3 region has the DNA TGTGCCAGCAGCCGGGACAGCCGTTCCACAGATACGCAGTATTTT. Its translation is CASSRDSRSTDTQYF. The chain is built from TRBV7-2 and TRBJ2-3, with 7 positions matching TRBD1. Germline CDR1 and CDR2: SGHTA and FQGNSA. Trimming cost V 5 bases and J 2 bases; bases outside gene matches: 7. The CDR3 contains 15 residues.

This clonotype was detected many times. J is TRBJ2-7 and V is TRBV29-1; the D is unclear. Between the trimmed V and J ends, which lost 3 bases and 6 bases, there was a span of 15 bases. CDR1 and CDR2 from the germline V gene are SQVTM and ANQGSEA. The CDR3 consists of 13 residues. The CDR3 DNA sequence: TGCAGCGTTGACAAGGACCTACGAGGCGAGCAGTACTTC. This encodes CSVDKDLRGEQYF.

DNA for the CDR3: TGCAGCGTTGAAGAAGCGGGGAGACCCTACAATGAGCAGTTCTTC. Encoded protein: CSVEEAGRPYNEQFF. The gene calls are TRBV29-1 and TRBJ2-1; 7 positions agree with TRBD2. The germline V gene encodes CDR1 SQVTM and CDR2 ANQGSEA. The V segment lost 0 bases and the J segment 2 bases; nucleotides outside the gene matches: 4. This CDR3 has 15 residues.

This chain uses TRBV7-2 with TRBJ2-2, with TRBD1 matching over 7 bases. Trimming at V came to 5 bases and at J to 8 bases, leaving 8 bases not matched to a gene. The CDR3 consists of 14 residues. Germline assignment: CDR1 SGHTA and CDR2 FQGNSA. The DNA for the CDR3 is TGTGCCAGCAGCCTTCGACAGGGCCCTGGGGAGCTGTTTTTT. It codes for CASSLRQGPGELFF.